The source of this TCR beta chain is a study of memory CD4+ T cells and cytomegalovirus serostatus (dated by TCRdb to between 2018 and 2020). Context from the whole study: The 35 or so healthy Belgian adults in the cohort included 9 who were CMV seropositive and about 24 who were CMV seronegative. CD4+ memory TCRbeta repertoires of a Belgian cohort with known cytomegalovirus serostatus were sequenced in order to replicate a published TCR-based CMV serostatus classifier. Summary of the overall study and its limitations: Only CD4+CD45RO+ memory cells were sequenced, in contrast to the original study, which included naive and memory CD4+ and CD8+ populations. For CMV serostatus prediction, a median bootstrapped AUC of about 0.96 was reached with the original framework, and a median bootstrapped AUC of about 0.91 was reached with a US-trained random forest. Among the 150 to 200 previously reported CMV-associated TCRbeta sequences, 65 to 85 showed up in the CD4+ memory repertoires, with each one found in between one and five individuals. The original-framework classifier achieved a median bootstrapped AUC of roughly 0.95 with a 95% CI of 0.76-1.00 on the Belgian cohort. The results were interpreted as suggesting that the CMV-associated TCR signature is mostly present in the CD4+ memory repertoire.

Genomic DNA was extracted from sorted cells with the Quick-DNA Microprep Kit. Amplification of TCRbeta DNA was done with the immunoSEQ hsTCRbeta kit, following the protocol from the manufacturer. An Illumina MiSeq instrument was used to sequence the TCRbeta libraries. On the study's bioinformatics: After out-of-frame sequences were removed, around 2,200,000 distinct TCRbeta sequences remained, averaging around 70,000 per individual. Two values were used to score each individual: the count of about 160 previously reported CMV-associated TCRbeta sequences and the total count of productive distinct TCRbeta sequences. A beta-binomial model was reimplemented in Python, and scikit-learn random forests with default parameters were trained on US cohort data. On the Belgian cohort, classifier performance was reported as the median AUC, along with percentile confidence intervals, across 10,000 bootstrap iterations. This immuneACCESS table, as held by TCRdb, lists in-frame sequences with V and J called but not all clones. Of the missing ones, under half trace to an unresolved V gene in checked studies; the others have no known cause. That table supplies the V and J calls and clone size; D and trimming were determined from the DNA. In all, the sample holds tens of thousands of clones, and 70% to 80% of those were seen once. The ten largest clones take up about 1% of the sample.

This clone was picked up one time. The specificity of this receptor is unknown. Qualities for individual bases were not recorded, and no much larger clone is one base off. Reading the germline V gene gives CDR1 MDHEN and CDR2 SYDVKM. Spanning cysteine to phenylalanine, the CDR3 consists of 15 amino acids. Left in the record is the CDR3 DNA by itself, 45 bases read in frame from the first base. V and J lose 5 bases and 4 bases, and a span of 15 bases separates them. A FACSAria II was used to sort memory CD4+ T cells, defined as single viable CD3+CD4+CD8-CD45RO+ cells. CMV serostatus was determined with a Roche Elecsys assay detecting serum IgG against CMV pp150, pp28, p38 and p52. Following thawing, total CD4+ T cells were enriched through positive selection using CD4 magnetic microbeads. Samples originated from another study that specifically interrogated the CD4+ T cell memory repertoire. Following standard operating procedures, peripheral blood mononuclear cells were isolated and cryopreserved, while serum was kept at -80 degrees C. The staining used CD3-PerCP (BW264/56), CD4-APC (RPA-T4), CD45RO-PE (UCHT1) and CD8-Pacific Orange (3B5) antibodies, and Sytox blue was used to exclude non-viable cells.

Sequencing used memory CD4+ T cells from blood. The V gene is TRBV28 and the J gene is TRBJ1-5; no D gene can be assigned with confidence. The sequence derives from an adult in good health and CMV-seronegative. The DNA is TGTGCCAGCAGTGACTATAGGACTATGAATCAGCCCCAGCATTTT. Its translation reads: CASSDYRTMNQPQHF.